This T cell receptor beta chain stems from a study of control samples from healthy donors and cancer patients. As for this clone: The sample carries other DNA sequences with the same CDR3.

Sequencing was performed with immunoSEQ multiplex PCR; in TCRdb, only in-frame clones are kept and a portion is missing. Found here are 21,000 or so clones, around 85% of them singletons; the top ten hold roughly 40%. This CDR3 comprises 15 residues. The germline gives CDR1 SGHVS, CDR2 FNYEAQ. Trimming took 0 bases from V and 4 from J, leaving 10 bases between them. The chain links TRBV7-6 to TRBJ1-5; D gene ambiguous. The TCR sequence derives from a man between 60 and 75 years old with head and neck cancer. The sequenced sample was PBMCs. The CDR3 loop reads CASSLASGLNQPQHF. The CDR3, as DNA: TGTGCCAGCAGCTTAGCCTCGGGTCTTAATCAGCCCCAGCATTTT.